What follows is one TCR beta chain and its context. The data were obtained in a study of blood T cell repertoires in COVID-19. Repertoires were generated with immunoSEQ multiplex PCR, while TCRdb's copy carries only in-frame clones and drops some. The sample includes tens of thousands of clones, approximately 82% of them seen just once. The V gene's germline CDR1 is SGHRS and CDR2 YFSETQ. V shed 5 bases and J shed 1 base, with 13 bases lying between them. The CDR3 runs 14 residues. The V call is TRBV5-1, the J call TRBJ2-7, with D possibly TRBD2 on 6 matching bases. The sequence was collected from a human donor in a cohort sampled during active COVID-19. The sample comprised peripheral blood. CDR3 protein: CASRGGTGSYEQYF. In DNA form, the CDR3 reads TGCGCCAGCAGGGGGGGAACTGGATCCTACGAGCAGTACTTC. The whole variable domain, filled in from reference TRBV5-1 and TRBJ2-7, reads KAGVTQTPRYLIKTRGQQVTLSCSPISGHRSVSWYQQTPGQGLQFLFEYFSETQRNKGNFPGRFSGRQFSNSRSEMNVSTLELGDSALYLCASRGGTGSYEQYFGPGTRLTVT.